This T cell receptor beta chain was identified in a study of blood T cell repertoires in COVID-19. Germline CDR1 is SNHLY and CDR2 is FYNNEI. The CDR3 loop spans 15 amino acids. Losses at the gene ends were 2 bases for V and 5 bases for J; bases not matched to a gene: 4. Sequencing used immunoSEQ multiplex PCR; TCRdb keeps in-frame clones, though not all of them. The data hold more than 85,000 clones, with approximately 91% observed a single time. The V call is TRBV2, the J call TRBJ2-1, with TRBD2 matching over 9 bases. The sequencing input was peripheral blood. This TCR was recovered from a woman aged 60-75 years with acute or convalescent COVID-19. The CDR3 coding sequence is TGTGCCAGCAGTGAATGGTTAGCGGGAGACAATGAGCAGTTCTTC. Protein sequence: CASSEWLAGDNEQFF. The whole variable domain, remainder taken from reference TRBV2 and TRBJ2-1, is EPEVTQTPSHQVTQMGQEVILRCVPISNHLYFYWYRQILGQKVEFLVSFYNNEISEKSEIFDDQFSVERPDGSNFTLKIRSTKLEDSAMYFCASSEWLAGDNEQFFGPGTRLTVL.